Below, 3 T cell receptor beta chains from the same sample are listed, as sequenced in a study of OX40 agonist ivuxolimab in advanced cancers. Library preparation was by the immunoSEQ multiplex PCR assay. TCRdb provides this immuneACCESS table in a form limited to in-frame rearrangements. Some clones are lacking; in checked studies, under half of them reflect an unresolved V gene, and why the rest are absent is not known. The sample data list just over 20,000 clones, and about 77% of these were observed just once. Of the sample, approximately 9.6% is held by the ten largest clones. The sequenced sample was CD4+ or CD8+ T cells sorted from blood, obtained in a trial of the OX40 agonist ivuxolimab. The source of these receptors is an adult with an advanced solid tumor such as melanoma, head and neck, liver or kidney cancer.

This chain connects TRBV6-5 to TRBJ1-2; 7 positions agree with TRBD1. CDR1 is MNHEY, CDR2 SVGAGI, per germline. J was trimmed by 7 bases and V by 6 bases; bases with no gene match: 5. CDR3 length equals 12 residues. The CDR3 spells CASRFQGGGYTF. The CDR3 DNA sequence: TGTGCCAGCAGATTTCAGGGGGGTGGCTACACCTTC.

This clone was recorded a few times. The chain uses TRBV7-2 and TRBJ1-3; 7 bases are shared with TRBD1. Germline lookup yields CDR1 SGHTA and CDR2 FQGNSA. Trimming cost V 4 bases and J 2 bases; bases outside gene matches: 2. There are 14 residues in the CDR3. This CDR3 is CASSSGQTGNTIYF. CDR3 bases: TGTGCCAGCAGCTCGGGACAGACTGGAAACACCATATATTTT.

The chain employs TRBV28 and TRBJ1-1; TRBD1 aligns across 9 bases. Per the germline V gene, CDR1 is MDHEN and CDR2 is SYDVKM. This CDR3 spans 16 amino acids. Trimming at V came to 0 bases and at J to 4 bases, leaving 6 bases not matched to a gene. CDR3 sequence reads: CASSLWTGGLFTEAFF. As DNA, the CDR3 is TGTGCCAGCAGTTTATGGACAGGGGGTTTATTCACTGAAGCTTTCTTT. Full variable domain (rest looked up from reference TRBV28 and TRBJ1-1): DVKVTQSSRYLVKRTGEKVFLECVQDMDHENMFWYRQDPGLGLRLIYFSYDVKMKEKGDIPEGYSVSREKKERFSLILESASTNQTSMYLCASSLWTGGLFTEAFFGQGTRLTVV.